One and the same sample provided the 20 T cell receptor beta chains below, sequenced in a study of T-cell memory formation after mild COVID-19. TCRdb re-derived calls from the 5' RACE reads in MiXCR, one entry per CDR3 protein. The sample has roughly 450,000 distinct CDR3 sequences; 15% to 20% are singletons. The sequenced sample consisted of PBMCs or a T cell subset sorted from them (not recorded which). The receptors were sampled from an adult woman who had mild COVID-19 (a few samples of this study predate the infection). Cell type and time point are not known.

The chain uses TRBV27 and TRBJ2-7; D is ambiguous. CDR1 MNHEY and CDR2 SMNVEV come from the germline V gene (reference sequence). The V gene lost 3 bases and the J gene lost 3 bases, with 9 bases spanning the gap. This CDR3 spans 13 amino acids. The CDR3 DNA sequence: TGTGCCAGCAGTTTGAAGGTTCTCTACGAGCAGTACTTC. Amino acid sequence: CASSLKVLYEQYF.

The table lists this clonotype with a few counts. This rearrangement joins TRBV12-3 or TRBV12-4 to TRBJ2-3; 9 bases match TRBD1. V shed 5 bases, J shed 7 bases, and the junction held 13 bases outside the gene matches. This CDR3 has 16 amino acids. CDR3 DNA: TGTGCCAGCAGTCGGACAGGGGTCAGAGCAACAAATACGCAGTATTTT. It yields the protein CASSRTGVRATNTQYF.

The table lists this clonotype with a few counts. The chain couples TRBV5-1 to TRBJ2-1; 7 bases match TRBD1. The CDR3 is 15 amino acids. Germline V CDR1 and CDR2: SGHRS, YFSETQ. V lost 0 bases and J lost 5; bases outside the gene matches: 5. Here the CDR3 DNA reads TGCGCCAGCAGCTTGGGGACAGGCACAAACAATGAGCAGTTCTTC. Protein product: CASSLGTGTNNEQFF.

Only a few counts were recorded for this clonotype. The J gene is TRBJ2-7, the V gene TRBV5-1; D is uncertain. CDR1 SGHRS and CDR2 YFSETQ come from the germline V gene. With 0 bases removed from V and 2 bases from J, the gap between germline ends came to 9 bases. CDR3 size: 14 residues. The CDR3: CASSLDDPTYEQYF. The DNA for the CDR3 is TGCGCCAGCAGCTTGGATGATCCCACCTACGAGCAGTACTTC.

V and J are TRBV9 and TRBJ2-5, with no clear D. The CDR3 is made up of 15 amino acids. Looked up from germline, CDR1 is SGDLS and CDR2 is YYNGEE. Trimming took off 0 bases at V and 2 bases at J, with 11 bases between the two ends. The CDR3 DNA reads as TGTGCCAGCAGCGTAGCCAGAGGACCTCAAGAGACCCAGTACTTC. Protein: CASSVARGPQETQYF.

This clonotype has a handful of counts. The gene calls are TRBV12-5 and TRBJ2-3; 9 bases line up with TRBD2. The V segment lost 4 bases and the J segment 2 bases; nucleotides outside the gene matches: 4. Germline loops: CDR1 LGHNT, CDR2 FRNRAP. The CDR3 spans 15 residues. The CDR3 nucleotides are TGTGCTAGTGGTTCCGGACTAGCGATCACAGATACGCAGTATTTT. Residues: CASGSGLAITDTQYF.

This clonotype was picked up a small number of times. V gene TRBV5-1 combines with J gene TRBJ1-4, with 10 positions matching TRBD1. CDR1 is SGHRS and CDR2 is YFSETQ in the germline V gene. The ends lost 5 bases at V and 7 bases at J; junction bases unmatched: 8. The CDR3 runs 15 residues. CDR3 sequence reads: CASSPGGQGFEKLFF. The CDR3 region has the DNA TGCGCCAGCAGTCCGGGGGGACAGGGGTTTGAAAAACTGTTTTTT.

The chain recombines TRBV12-3 or TRBV12-4 with TRBJ2-7, with TRBD1 as a possible D gene (6 bases). The CDR3 consists of 11 residues. The V end was cut by 8 bases, the J end by 5 bases, with 10 bases between. CDR3 bases: TGTGCCAGCGGGTCAGGGGACGAGCAGTACTTC. Amino acids: CASGSGDEQYF.

There are many counts of this clonotype. The chain combines TRBV12-3 or TRBV12-4 with TRBJ1-2, with TRBD1 matching 10 bases. CDR3 length: 19 residues. V trimming: 2 bases; J trimming: 2 bases; junction bases outside the gene matches: 14. The CDR3 DNA is TGTGCCAGCAGTTTAAGCCCATCGGGACAGGGGCGAACGAACTATGGCTACACCTTC. Its protein product is CASSLSPSGQGRTNYGYTF.

This clonotype was counted between two and nine times. The chain combines TRBV29-1 with TRBJ2-3; D not certain. The germline CDR1 and CDR2 sequences are SQVTM and ANQGSEA. V lost 2 bases to trimming and J lost 0 bases, with 6 bases between them. The CDR3 has 13 residues. The CDR3 sequence: CSVEYSSTDTQYF. CDR3 DNA sequence: TGCAGCGTTGAATACAGTAGCACAGATACGCAGTATTTT.

This clonotype turned up a few times. V and J are TRBV5-1 and TRBJ1-4, with no clear D. This CDR3 has 16 residues. CDR1 is SGHRS, CDR2 YFSETQ, per germline. V lost 1 base, J lost 2 bases, and 12 bases lay in between. CDR3 in DNA: TGCGCCAGCAGCTTGAGCCCCCTAGGGACTAATGAAAAACTGTTTTTT. This codes for CASSLSPLGTNEKLFF.

This rearrangement joins TRBV12-3 or TRBV12-4 to TRBJ2-5; 7 bases line up with TRBD1. The CDR3 runs to 15 residues. V dropped 5 bases and J dropped 2; count of bases not matched to a gene: 8. CDR3 DNA sequence: TGTGCCAGCAGTAGCTACCTGGGACAGCAAGAGACCCAGTACTTC. Protein sequence: CASSSYLGQQETQYF.

The chain combines TRBV5-1 with TRBJ2-7; no clear D gene. The CDR3 runs to 15 residues. CDR1 and CDR2 (germline): SGHRS, YFSETQ. V lost 0 bases and J 0 bases, leaving 10 bases between the germline ends. CDR3: CASSLVDGVSYEQYF. The CDR3 DNA follows: TGCGCCAGCAGCTTGGTAGACGGTGTCTCCTACGAGCAGTACTTC.

This clonotype was detected a few times. This chain connects TRBV5-1 to TRBJ2-7, with 7 bases that match TRBD1. This CDR3 has 14 residues. Germline V gives CDR1 SGHRS, CDR2 YFSETQ. After removal of 3 bases from V and 0 bases from J, the junction contained 3 bases not matched to a gene. This chain's CDR3 is CASSWGTDSYEQYF. The CDR3 DNA is TGCGCCAGCAGCTGGGGGACAGACTCCTACGAGCAGTACTTC.

This chain links TRBV9 with TRBJ1-1, with unresolved D. This CDR3 region has 13 residues. With 0 bases removed from V and 5 bases from J, the gap between germline ends came to 8 bases. Looked up from germline, CDR1 is SGDLS and CDR2 is YYNGEE. The CDR3 DNA is TGTGCCAGCAGCGTAGTCAGTTCTACTGAAGCTTTCTTT. Translated: CASSVVSSTEAFF. Full variable domain (rest looked up from reference TRBV9 and TRBJ1-1): DSGVTQTPKHLITATGQRVTLRCSPRSGDLSVYWYQQSLDQGLQFLIQYYNGEERAKGNILERFSAQQFPDLHSELNLSSLELGDSALYFCASSVVSSTEAFFGQGTRLTVV.

V and J are TRBV19 and TRBJ1-5, with 8 bases lining up with TRBD1. J was trimmed by 3 bases and V by 8 bases; bases with no gene match: 9. Per the germline V gene, CDR1 is LNHDA and CDR2 is SQIVND (reference sequence). The CDR3 sequence is 15 residues long. The CDR3 nucleotides read TGTGCCAGTCTGAAGCAGGGGGCCCTCAATCAGCCCCAGCATTTT. Encoded protein: CASLKQGALNQPQHF.

This clonotype was picked up a small number of times. The chain has TRBV7-3 and TRBJ2-1; 7 bases agree with TRBD2. After removal of 4 bases from V and 5 bases from J, the junction contained 8 bases not matched to a gene. Per the germline V gene, CDR1 is SGHTA and CDR2 is FQGTGA. The CDR3 has 15 amino acids. The CDR3 protein is CASSSSGHWDNEQFF. The CDR3 DNA is TGTGCCAGCAGCTCTAGCGGCCATTGGGACAATGAGCAGTTCTTC.

The J gene is TRBJ2-7, the V gene TRBV5-1; D unresolved. V was clipped by 1 base and J by 5 bases, with 4 bases between them. The CDR3 sequence is 11 residues long. Per germline, CDR1 SGHRS and CDR2 YFSETQ. The CDR3 is CASSLFNEQYF. CDR3 nucleotide sequence: TGCGCCAGCAGCTTGTTTAACGAGCAGTACTTC.

A few counts support this clonotype. This sequence joins TRBV7-9 and TRBJ1-6; D unresolved. V dropped 4 bases and J dropped 5 bases, with 12 bases sitting between them. Germline V CDR1 and CDR2: SEHNR, FQNEAQ (reference sequence). The CDR3 extends over 15 amino acids. DNA for the CDR3: TGTGCCAGCAGCTCGGGTGGGTCGAATAATTCACCCCTCCACTTT. It encodes CASSSGGSNNSPLHF.

This clonotype was picked up a small number of times. The V call is TRBV5-1, the J call TRBJ2-4; TRBD2 matches 8 bases. This CDR3 spans 15 amino acids. CDR1 and CDR2 (germline): SGHRS, YFSETQ. With 0 bases clipped from V and 3 bases from J, the junction kept 2 bases outside the gene matches. CDR3 in amino acids: CASSLESGSKNIQYF. CDR3 nucleotides: TGCGCCAGCAGCTTGGAGAGCGGGAGCAAAAACATTCAGTACTTC.